This T cell receptor (beta chain) was found in a study of graft-versus-host responses after intestinal transplantation. Study overall: After anti-thymocyte globulin induction, recipients took tacrolimus and steroids for approximately three years. The study's findings and limits: Clonal ratios of graft-versus-host to host-versus-graft in allografts were high for patients exhibiting graft-donor T cell macrochimerism. Ileal or blood samples showed some GvH clones first, and such clones were also found in recipient marrow. Peak circulating GvH clone levels tracked with early post-transplant HvG declines.

Libraries were prepared by immunoSEQ multiplex PCR; TCRdb keeps only in-frame clonotypes and omits some of them. Here the sample spans about 89,000 clones, around nine tenths being singletons. Of note for this clone: No antigen is known for it.

Trimming left V 6 bases short and J 3 bases short, with 18 bases between. From germline, CDR1 is MNHEY and CDR2 SVGAGI. The CDR3 consists of 15 residues. The V call is TRBV6-5, the J call TRBJ2-7; D may be TRBD2 (6 bases). The receptor was isolated from a human donor who received an intestinal transplant. Sequenced here: unstimulated CD4+ T cells sorted from spleen or lymph node cells, sampled before intestinal transplant. Here the CDR3 DNA reads TGTGCCAGCAGCCTCTTCGGGGGAGCTAGCTACGAGCAGTACTTC. Amino acid sequence: CASSLFGGASYEQYF.